What follows are 32 T cell receptor beta chains derived from one specimen sequenced in a study of control samples from healthy donors and cancer patients. Some clones are missing from TCRdb's copy, which holds only in-frame ones; the method was immunoSEQ multiplex PCR. Found here are roughly 100,000 clones, roughly 85% of them singletons; the top ten hold 13%. Input material: blood. These receptors were taken from a woman between 45 and 60 years old in good health.

The chain carries TRBV7-8 and TRBJ1-4, with 8 bases identical to TRBD1. CDR3 length: 15 residues. J gave up 3 bases and V 5 bases, and 5 bases lay outside the gene matches. Germline V gives CDR1 SGHVS, CDR2 FQNEAQ. The DNA of the CDR3 is TGTGCCAGCAGCCAGACAGGGGTGGCTAATGAAAAACTGTTTTTT. Translation: CASSQTGVANEKLFF.

The rearrangement uses TRBV5-5 and TRBJ2-1, with 16 bases aligning to TRBD2. Germline CDR1 and CDR2: SGHKS and YYEKEE (reference sequence). The CDR3 is 17 residues long. Trimming cost V 4 bases and J 8 bases; bases outside gene matches: 9. CDR3 residues: CASSTGLAGGPPHEQFF. The CDR3 DNA reads as TGTGCCAGCAGCACGGGACTAGCGGGGGGGCCGCCCCATGAGCAGTTCTTC.

This rearrangement joins TRBV6-6 to TRBJ2-5; no clear D. The CDR3 is 11 amino acids. V dropped 7 bases and J dropped 5 bases, with 8 bases sitting between them. Germline CDR1 is MNHNY and CDR2 is SVGAGI (reference sequence). CDR3 residues: CASTNVETQYF. The CDR3 coding sequence is TGTGCCAGCACCAACGTCGAGACCCAGTACTTC.

The rearrangement joins TRBV24-1 to TRBJ2-3, with TRBD2 matching 10 bases. The CDR3 covers 14 residues. V shed 7 bases, J shed 1 base, and the junction held 1 base outside the gene matches. Germline CDR1 and CDR2: KGHDR and SFDVKD. The CDR3 DNA sequence: TGTGCCACCAGCCTAGCGGGGGGCACAGATACGCAGTATTTT. Amino acids: CATSLAGGTDTQYF.

Of note for this clone: Other nucleotide sequences in the sample specify the same CDR3. The chain links TRBV3-1 (or the pseudogene TRBV3-2) to TRBJ2-5, with no clear D. CDR3 length equals 13 residues. V gave up 5 bases and J gave up 2 bases, with 9 bases separating them. CDR1 is LGHDT and CDR2 is YNNKEL in the germline V gene (reference sequence). In nucleotides, the CDR3 is TGTGCCAGCAGCTACGGGCCTCAAGAGACCCAGTACTTC. Amino acid sequence: CASSYGPQETQYF.

The V gene is TRBV19, the J gene TRBJ2-2; 8 nucleotides align to TRBD2. The length of the CDR3 is 15 residues. After removal of 4 bases from V and 1 base from J, the junction contained 2 bases not matched to a gene. From germline, CDR1 is LNHDA and CDR2 SQIVND (reference sequence). Written as DNA, the CDR3 is TGTGCCAGTAGTACCCGGGAGGGGAACACCGGGGAGCTGTTTTTT. Its protein product is CASSTREGNTGELFF.

This clone has a handful of counts. The rearrangement links TRBV7-8 to TRBJ2-7; tentatively, D is TRBD1 (5 bases). Trimming left V 3 bases short and J 3 bases short, with 12 bases between. The CDR3 length is 14 residues. CDR1 and CDR2 from the germline V gene are SGHVS and FQNEAQ. The DNA of the CDR3 is TGTGCCAGCAGCTTCCCGGACATCCTCTACGAGCAGTACTTC. This translates into CASSFPDILYEQYF.

This clone appeared once. This chain joins TRBV4-3 and TRBJ2-1; D tentatively fits TRBD1 or TRBD2 (7 bases each). This CDR3 is built from 16 residues. Looked up from germline, CDR1 is LGHNA and CDR2 is YSLEER. Trimming took 4 bases from V and 4 from J, leaving 17 bases between them. The CDR3 loop reads CASSRRGRQGYNEQFF. In DNA form, the CDR3 reads TGCGCCAGCAGCCGACGCGGGAGACAGGGATACAATGAGCAGTTCTTC.

The chain links TRBV7-9 to TRBJ2-3; D is ambiguous. The CDR3 length is 15 residues. Germline V gives CDR1 SEHNR, CDR2 FQNEAQ (reference sequence). V shed 4 bases and J shed 3 bases, with 14 bases lying between them. The CDR3 region has the DNA TGTGCCAGCAGCTCCAACGGCGCAGTTACAGATACGCAGTATTTT. This translates into CASSSNGAVTDTQYF.

The chain carries TRBV7-3 and TRBJ2-5; TRBD2 is a possible D gene (5 bases). Germline loops: CDR1 SGHTA, CDR2 FQGTGA. This CDR3 spans 15 amino acids. Trimming took off 2 bases at V and 0 bases at J, with 10 bases between the two ends. CDR3 nucleotides: TGTGCCAGCAGCTTAGACGGACTTTACCAAGAGACCCAGTACTTC. It codes for CASSLDGLYQETQYF.

The chain uses TRBV7-8 and TRBJ1-1; D is possibly TRBD1 (5 bases). Germline values: CDR1 SGHVS, CDR2 FQNEAQ. This CDR3 spans 13 amino acids. Between the trimmed V and J ends, which lost 2 bases and 4 bases, there was a span of 8 bases. The CDR3, as DNA: TGTGCCAGCAGCTTATCAGGGTTCACTGAAGCTTTCTTT. Protein: CASSLSGFTEAFF.

This rearrangement joins TRBV12-3 or TRBV12-4 to TRBJ1-1; 7 positions agree with TRBD1. The V segment lost 7 bases and the J segment 1 base; nucleotides outside the gene matches: 3. The CDR3 contains 13 residues. The CDR3 nucleotides are TGTGCCAGCAAGAACAGGGGGAACACTGAAGCTTTCTTT. It encodes CASKNRGNTEAFF.

The chain is built from TRBV7-2 and TRBJ2-7; 7 nucleotides match TRBD1. With 6 bases clipped from V and 2 bases from J, the junction kept 7 bases outside the gene matches. Per germline, CDR1 SGHTA and CDR2 FQGNSA. The CDR3 contains 14 residues. CDR3 nucleotides: TGTGCCAGCAGTGAGACAGGGAAAGCCTACGAGCAGTACTTC. It codes for CASSETGKAYEQYF.

This clone was counted once. The chain recombines TRBV12-3 or TRBV12-4 with TRBJ2-7, with D unresolved. V lost 3 bases and J 2 bases, leaving 8 bases between the germline ends. The CDR3 spans 13 residues. The CDR3 is CASSFDGPYEQYF. The DNA for the CDR3 is TGTGCCAGCAGTTTCGACGGACCCTACGAGCAGTACTTC.

This chain joins TRBV27 and TRBJ2-3; 7 nucleotides line up with TRBD2. V lost 6 bases and J lost 9; bases outside the gene matches: 12. Germline V gene sequence: CDR1 MNHEY, CDR2 SMNVEV (reference sequence). The length of the CDR3 is 14 residues. In nucleotides, the CDR3 is TGTGCCAGCAGCTATCCGGCGGGAGACAAGACGCAGTATTTT. Protein product: CASSYPAGDKTQYF.

V gene TRBV4-2 combines with J gene TRBJ1-3; D call uncertain. The germline V and J ends were trimmed by 4 bases and 2 bases, with 12 bases remaining between them. Per the germline V gene, CDR1 is LGHNA and CDR2 is YNFKEQ. The length of the CDR3 is 15 residues. The CDR3: CASSLAGVTGNTIYF. CDR3 DNA: TGTGCCAGCAGCCTCGCCGGGGTTACTGGAAACACCATATATTTT.

The genes are TRBV15 and TRBJ1-5; no clear D gene. CDR1 and CDR2 (germline): LNHNV, YYDKDF (reference sequence). The CDR3 runs 13 residues. V was pared by 0 bases and J by 7 bases, with 7 bases between. CDR3 in amino acids: CATSRERVQPQHF. The CDR3 DNA is TGTGCCACCAGCAGAGAAAGGGTCCAGCCCCAGCATTTT.

V is TRBV6-4 and J is TRBJ1-5; D not resolved. The CDR3 runs to 14 residues. V was pared by 5 bases and J by 4 bases, with 12 bases between. From germline, CDR1 is MRHNA and CDR2 SNTAGT. Written as DNA, the CDR3 is TGTGCCAGCAGTATAAGGGCTGGGAATCAGCCCCAGCATTTT. Its protein product is CASSIRAGNQPQHF.

CDR3 in amino acids: CAPAGGPHEQYF. The CDR3, as DNA: TGTGCCCCCGCGGGGGGCCCCCACGAGCAGTACTTC. The chain combines TRBV12-3 or TRBV12-4 with TRBJ2-7; the match to TRBD2 covers 8 bases. V was pared by 11 bases and J by 5 bases, with 8 bases of the junction left unmatched. The CDR3 totals 12 residues.

J is TRBJ1-2 and V is TRBV6-6; D possibly corresponds to TRBD1 (5 bases). Germline CDR1 MNHNY, CDR2 SVGAGI (reference sequence). The CDR3 consists of 16 residues. V shed 0 bases and J shed 4 bases, with 15 bases lying between them. The CDR3 here is CASSYSTVGAGYGYTF. The CDR3 DNA reads TGTGCCAGCAGTTACTCGACGGTTGGGGCCGGCTATGGCTACACCTTC.

This chain connects TRBV18 to TRBJ1-1, with a weak D call TRBD1 (6 bases). V gave up 0 bases and J gave up 3 bases, with 11 bases separating them. From germline, CDR1 is KGHSH and CDR2 LQKENI. This CDR3 is built from 15 residues. For the CDR3, the DNA is TGTGCCAGCTCACCACCGGGAGGGGGGGACACTGAAGCTTTCTTT. Translated, it gives CASSPPGGGDTEAFF.

The chain couples TRBV5-6 to TRBJ2-6, with D possibly TRBD1 on 5 matching bases. V shed 3 bases and J shed 1 base, with 8 bases lying between them. CDR3 length: 15 amino acids. Germline CDR1 and CDR2: SGHDT and YYEEEE. CDR3 DNA: TGTGCCAGCAGCTCTCAGGGTTCTGGGGCCAACGTCCTGACTTTC. Amino acid sequence: CASSSQGSGANVLTF.

V usage is TRBV4-2 and J usage is TRBJ2-3; 9 bases align to TRBD2. The CDR3 extends over 15 amino acids. V lost 1 base, J lost 5 bases, and 4 bases stayed unmatched. Per the germline V gene, CDR1 is LGHNA and CDR2 is YNFKEQ. CDR3 sequence (DNA): TGTGCCAGCAGCCAAGCTCTAGCGGGGATAGATACGCAGTATTTT. Residues: CASSQALAGIDTQYF.

This clone was seen just once. The chain links TRBV6-6 to TRBJ2-2, with TRBD1 matching 7 bases. Germline CDR1 is MNHNY and CDR2 is SVGAGI (reference sequence). The CDR3 is made up of 14 amino acids. V dropped 6 bases and J dropped 3; count of bases not matched to a gene: 4. The CDR3 loop is CASRMQGDTGELFF. The CDR3 region has the DNA TGTGCCAGCAGGATGCAGGGGGACACCGGGGAGCTGTTTTTT.

The rearrangement links TRBV28 to TRBJ1-2, with TRBD1 matching 10 bases. The germline V gene encodes CDR1 MDHEN and CDR2 SYDVKM. This CDR3 is 15 amino acids long. Losses at the gene ends were 6 bases for V and 4 bases for J; bases not matched to a gene: 8. The DNA of the CDR3 is TGTGCCAGCAGCAGACAGGGGGCGGCGAGCTATGGCTACACCTTC. It translates to CASSRQGAASYGYTF.

The chain links TRBV5-5 to TRBJ1-1, with no clear D. The CDR3 is 13 amino acids. The germline CDR1 and CDR2 sequences are SGHKS and YYEKEE (reference sequence). Trimming left V 7 bases short and J 3 bases short, with 13 bases between. DNA of the CDR3: TGTGCCAGCTCATTCCACACGGACACTGAAGCTTTCTTT. The encoded protein is CASSFHTDTEAFF.

The chain recombines TRBV5-6 with TRBJ1-2, with D tentatively TRBD1 (6 bases). Per germline, CDR1 SGHDT and CDR2 YYEEEE. Deletions cut 0 bases from V and 7 bases from J, with 10 bases between. The length of the CDR3 is 13 residues. CDR3 in DNA: TGTGCCAGCAGCTTGGTCAGGGGTAGTGGCTACACCTTC. It translates to CASSLVRGSGYTF.

The chain links TRBV15 to TRBJ1-5; unclear D gene. Per the germline V gene, CDR1 is LNHNV and CDR2 is YYDKDF (reference sequence). V gave up 0 bases and J gave up 0 bases, with 12 bases separating them. This CDR3 is 17 amino acids long. For the CDR3, the DNA is TGTGCCACCAGCAGAGATTCCTTTGGAGATAGCAATCAGCCCCAGCATTTT. This encodes CATSRDSFGDSNQPQHF.

Points on this clone: Its ends do not fully match the called genes, so a read error is possible. The V and J genes are TRBV2 and TRBJ2-7; D remains unclear. The germline gives CDR1 SNHLY, CDR2 FYNNEI. The CDR3 loop spans 10 amino acids. The CDR3 here is CASNENEQYF. CDR3 sequence (DNA): TGTGCCAGCAATGAAAACGAGCAGTACTTC.

J is TRBJ1-4 and V is TRBV7-8, with no clear D. Trimming took off 5 bases at V and 5 bases at J, with 18 bases between the two ends. The CDR3 length is 16 residues. Germline V lookup: CDR1 SGHVS, CDR2 FQNEAQ. CDR3 coding DNA: TGTGCCAGCAGCGAAAGGGCCGGTCGCCGAAATGAAAAACTGTTTTTT. It codes for CASSERAGRRNEKLFF.

The gene calls are TRBV30 and TRBJ1-4, with D maybe TRBD1 (6 bases). The germline V gene has CDR1 GTSNPN and CDR2 SVGIG (reference sequence). The CDR3 totals 16 residues. V lost 3 bases, J lost 5 bases, and 19 bases lay in between. CDR3 nucleotide sequence: TGTGCCTGGAGACGAAAGGGGGAGGTGGCAAATGAAAAACTGTTTTTT. It translates to CAWRRKGEVANEKLFF.

The chain uses TRBV9 and TRBJ2-5; D is unclear. Germline values: CDR1 SGDLS, CDR2 YYNGEE. This CDR3 has 12 residues. V lost 1 base and J 5 bases, leaving 6 bases between the germline ends. DNA of the CDR3: TGTGCCAGCAGCGTATCTGAGGAGACCCAGTACTTC. Protein sequence: CASSVSEETQYF.